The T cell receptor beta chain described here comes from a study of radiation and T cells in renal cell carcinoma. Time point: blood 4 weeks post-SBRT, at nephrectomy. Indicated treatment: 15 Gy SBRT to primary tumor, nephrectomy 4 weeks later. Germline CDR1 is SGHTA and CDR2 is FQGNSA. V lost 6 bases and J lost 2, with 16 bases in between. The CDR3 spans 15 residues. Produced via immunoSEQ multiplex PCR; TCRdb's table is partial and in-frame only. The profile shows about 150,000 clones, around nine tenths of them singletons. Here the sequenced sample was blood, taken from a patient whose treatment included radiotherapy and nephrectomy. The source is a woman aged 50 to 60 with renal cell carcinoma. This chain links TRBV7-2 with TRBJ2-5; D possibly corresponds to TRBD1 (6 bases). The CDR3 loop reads CASRATGTPQETQYF. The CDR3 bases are TGTGCCAGCAGGGCAACCGGGACACCTCAAGAGACCCAGTACTTC.